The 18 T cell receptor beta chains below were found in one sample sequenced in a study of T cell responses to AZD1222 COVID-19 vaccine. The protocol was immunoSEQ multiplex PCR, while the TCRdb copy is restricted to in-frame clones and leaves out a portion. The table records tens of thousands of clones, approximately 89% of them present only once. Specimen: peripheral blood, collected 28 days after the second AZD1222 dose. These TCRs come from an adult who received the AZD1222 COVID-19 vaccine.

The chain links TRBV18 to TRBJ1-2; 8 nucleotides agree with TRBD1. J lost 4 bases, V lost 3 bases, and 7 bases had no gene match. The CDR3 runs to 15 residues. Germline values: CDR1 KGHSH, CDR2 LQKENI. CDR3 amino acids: CASSPLTGEGYGYTF. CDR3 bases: TGTGCCAGCTCACCGCTGACAGGGGAAGGCTATGGCTACACCTTC. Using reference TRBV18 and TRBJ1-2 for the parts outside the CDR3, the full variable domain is NAGVMQNPRHLVRRRGQEARLRCSPMKGHSHVYWYRQLPEEGLKFMVYLQKENIIDESGMPKERFSAEFPKEGPSILRIQQVVRGDSAAYFCASSPLTGEGYGYTFGSGTRLTVV.

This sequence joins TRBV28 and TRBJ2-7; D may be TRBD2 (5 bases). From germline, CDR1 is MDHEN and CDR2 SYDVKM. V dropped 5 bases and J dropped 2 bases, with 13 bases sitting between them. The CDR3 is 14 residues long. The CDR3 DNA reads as TGTGCCAGCAGTCTAGGGCTAGCTGCCTACGAGCAGTACTTC. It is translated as CASSLGLAAYEQYF.

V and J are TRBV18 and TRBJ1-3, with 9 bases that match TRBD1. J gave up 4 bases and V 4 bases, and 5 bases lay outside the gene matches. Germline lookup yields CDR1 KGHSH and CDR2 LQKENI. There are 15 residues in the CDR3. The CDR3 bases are TGTGCCAGCTCACGGACAGGGGCGTACGGAAACACCATATATTTT. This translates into CASSRTGAYGNTIYF. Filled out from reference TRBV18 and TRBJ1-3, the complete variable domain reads NAGVMQNPRHLVRRRGQEARLRCSPMKGHSHVYWYRQLPEEGLKFMVYLQKENIIDESGMPKERFSAEFPKEGPSILRIQQVVRGDSAAYFCASSRTGAYGNTIYFGEGSWLTVV.

CDR3 amino acids: CASSFRATGDGYTF. The CDR3 region has the DNA TGTGCCAGCAGTTTTAGGGCGACAGGGGACGGCTACACCTTC. V gene TRBV28 combines with J gene TRBJ1-2, with 8 positions matching TRBD1. The CDR3 is 14 residues long. Germline-derived CDR1 and CDR2 are MDHEN and SYDVKM. V lost 3 bases and J lost 8; bases outside the gene matches: 8.

The CDR3 is CASSWGTFSSYEQYF. The DNA of the CDR3 is TGTGCCAGCAGTTGGGGGACATTCAGTTCCTACGAGCAGTACTTC. V is TRBV28 and J is TRBJ2-7, with a weak D call TRBD1 (6 bases). CDR3 length: 15 amino acids. The germline CDR1 and CDR2 sequences are MDHEN and SYDVKM. The V end was cut by 4 bases, the J end by 1 base, with 14 bases between.

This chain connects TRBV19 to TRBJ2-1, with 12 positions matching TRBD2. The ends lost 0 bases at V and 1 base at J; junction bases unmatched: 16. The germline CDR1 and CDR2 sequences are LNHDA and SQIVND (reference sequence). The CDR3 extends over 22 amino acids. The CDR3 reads CASSIDLWLAGGVLGSYNEQFF. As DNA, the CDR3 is TGTGCCAGTAGTATAGATCTGTGGCTAGCGGGAGGGGTTTTAGGGTCCTACAATGAGCAGTTCTTC.

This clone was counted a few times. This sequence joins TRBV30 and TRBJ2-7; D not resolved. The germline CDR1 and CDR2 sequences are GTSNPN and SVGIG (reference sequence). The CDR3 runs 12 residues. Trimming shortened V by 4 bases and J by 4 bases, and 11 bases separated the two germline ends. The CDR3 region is CAWTAAEYEQYF. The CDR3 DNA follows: TGTGCCTGGACCGCGGCCGAGTACGAGCAGTACTTC.

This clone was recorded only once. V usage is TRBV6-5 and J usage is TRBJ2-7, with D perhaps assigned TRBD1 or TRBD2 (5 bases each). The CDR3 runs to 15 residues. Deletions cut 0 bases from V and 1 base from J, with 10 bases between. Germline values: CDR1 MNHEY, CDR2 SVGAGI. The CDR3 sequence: CASSYSRDESYEQYF. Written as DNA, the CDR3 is TGTGCCAGCAGTTACTCCCGGGACGAGTCCTACGAGCAGTACTTC.

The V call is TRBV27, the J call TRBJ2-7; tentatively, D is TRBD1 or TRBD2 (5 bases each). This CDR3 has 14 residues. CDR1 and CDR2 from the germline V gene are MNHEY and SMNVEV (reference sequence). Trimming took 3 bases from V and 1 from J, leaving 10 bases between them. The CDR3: CASSFREGSYEQYF. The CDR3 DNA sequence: TGTGCCAGCAGTTTTAGAGAGGGGTCCTACGAGCAGTACTTC.

CDR3 region: CASGPNYGYTF. The CDR3 bases are TGTGCCAGCGGACCCAACTATGGCTACACCTTC. The gene calls are TRBV6-5 and TRBJ1-2; D uncertain. Germline V lookup: CDR1 MNHEY, CDR2 SVGAGI. This CDR3 region has 11 residues. Trimming removed 8 bases at V and 2 bases at J, with 6 bases between.

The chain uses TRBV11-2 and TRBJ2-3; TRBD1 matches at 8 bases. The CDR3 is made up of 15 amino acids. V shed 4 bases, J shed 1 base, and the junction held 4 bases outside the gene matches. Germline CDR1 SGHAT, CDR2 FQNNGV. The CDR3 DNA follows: TGTGCCAGCAGCTCCGGACAGGGCGGCACAGATACGCAGTATTTT. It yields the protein CASSSGQGGTDTQYF.

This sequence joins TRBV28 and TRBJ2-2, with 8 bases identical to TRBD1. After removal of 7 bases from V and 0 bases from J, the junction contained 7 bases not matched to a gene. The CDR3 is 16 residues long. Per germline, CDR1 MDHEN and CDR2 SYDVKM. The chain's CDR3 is CASISGGQANTGELFF. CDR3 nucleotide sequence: TGTGCCAGCATATCAGGGGGACAGGCGAACACCGGGGAGCTGTTTTTT.

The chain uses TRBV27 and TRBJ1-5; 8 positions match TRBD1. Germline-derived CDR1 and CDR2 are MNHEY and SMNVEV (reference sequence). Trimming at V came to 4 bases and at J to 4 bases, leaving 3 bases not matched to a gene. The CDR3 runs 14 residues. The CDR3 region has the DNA TGTGCCAGCAGTTCTAGACAGGGGAATCAGCCCCAGCATTTT. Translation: CASSSRQGNQPQHF.

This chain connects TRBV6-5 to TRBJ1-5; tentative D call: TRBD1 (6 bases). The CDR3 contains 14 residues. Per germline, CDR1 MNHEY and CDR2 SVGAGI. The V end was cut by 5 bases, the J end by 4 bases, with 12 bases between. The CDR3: CASSRGQGNQPQHF. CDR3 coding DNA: TGTGCCAGCAGTCGGGGACAAGGGAATCAGCCCCAGCATTTT.

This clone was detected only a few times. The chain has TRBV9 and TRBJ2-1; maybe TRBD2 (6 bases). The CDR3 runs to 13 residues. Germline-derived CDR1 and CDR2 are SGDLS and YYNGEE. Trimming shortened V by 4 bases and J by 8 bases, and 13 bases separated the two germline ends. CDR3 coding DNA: TGTGCCAGCAGCCCCGGGACTCCCTATGAGCAGTTCTTC. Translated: CASSPGTPYEQFF.

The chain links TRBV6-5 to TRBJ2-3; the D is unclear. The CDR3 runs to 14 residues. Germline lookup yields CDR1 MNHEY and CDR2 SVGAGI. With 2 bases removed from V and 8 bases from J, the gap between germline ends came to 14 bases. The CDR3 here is CASSYTTGLATQYF. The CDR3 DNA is TGTGCCAGCAGTTACACTACGGGCCTCGCTACGCAGTATTTT.

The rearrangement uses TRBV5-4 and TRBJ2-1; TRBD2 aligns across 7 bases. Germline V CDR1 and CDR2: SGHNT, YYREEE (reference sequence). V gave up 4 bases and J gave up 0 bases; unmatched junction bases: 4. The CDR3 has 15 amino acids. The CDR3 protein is CASSGRALSYNEQFF. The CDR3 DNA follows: TGTGCCAGCAGCGGGAGGGCCCTCTCCTACAATGAGCAGTTCTTC.

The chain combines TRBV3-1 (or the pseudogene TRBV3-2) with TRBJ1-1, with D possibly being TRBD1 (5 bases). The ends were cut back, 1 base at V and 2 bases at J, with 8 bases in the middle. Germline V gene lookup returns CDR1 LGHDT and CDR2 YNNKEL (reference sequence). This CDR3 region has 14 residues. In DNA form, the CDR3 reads TGTGCCAGCAGCCAAGCGCAGGGAAACACTGAAGCTTTCTTT. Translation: CASSQAQGNTEAFF.